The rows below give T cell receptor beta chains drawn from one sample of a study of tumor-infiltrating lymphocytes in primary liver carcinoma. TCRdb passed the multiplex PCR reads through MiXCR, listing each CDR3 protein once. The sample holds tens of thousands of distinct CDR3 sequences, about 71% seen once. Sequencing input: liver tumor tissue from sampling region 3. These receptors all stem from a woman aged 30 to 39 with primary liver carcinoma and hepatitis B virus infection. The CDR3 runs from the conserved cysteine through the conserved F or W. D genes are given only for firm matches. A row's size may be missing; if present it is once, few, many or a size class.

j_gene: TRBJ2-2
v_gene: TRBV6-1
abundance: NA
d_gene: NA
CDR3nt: TGTGCCAGCAGTGAAACCCTTCCCGGATGCGCCGCAAACACCGGGGAGCTGTTTTTT
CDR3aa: CASSETLPGCAANTGELFF

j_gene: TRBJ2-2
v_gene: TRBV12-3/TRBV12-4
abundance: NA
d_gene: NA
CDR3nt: TGTGCCGGCAGTTTCGCCGGGGAGCTGTCTTTT
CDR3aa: CAGSFAGELSF

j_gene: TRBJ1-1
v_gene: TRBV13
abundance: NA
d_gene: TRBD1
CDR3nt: TGTGCCGGCAGGACAGGGGGTGCAAACACTGAGACTTTCTTT
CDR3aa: CAGRTGGANTETFF

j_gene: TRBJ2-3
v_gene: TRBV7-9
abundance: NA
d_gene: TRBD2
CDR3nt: TGTGTCAGCAGCAAACTAGCGGGAGTAGGTAGTACGCAGTATTTT
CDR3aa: CVSSKLAGVGSTQYF

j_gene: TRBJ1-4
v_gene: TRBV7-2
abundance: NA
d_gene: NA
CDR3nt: TGTGCCAGCAGCTTAACTGGACGAGGTGAAAAACTGTTTTTT
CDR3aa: CASSLTGRGEKLFF

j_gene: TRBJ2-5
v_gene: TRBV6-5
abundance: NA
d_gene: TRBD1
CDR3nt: TGTGCCGGCAGTATCGACAGGGGGCTGACCCAGCACTTC
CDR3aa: CAGSIDRGLTQHF

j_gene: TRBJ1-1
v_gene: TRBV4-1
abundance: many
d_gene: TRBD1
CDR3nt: TGCGCCAGTAGATTATTCAGGGGGTCGAACACTGAAGCTTTCTTT
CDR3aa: CASRLFRGSNTEAFF

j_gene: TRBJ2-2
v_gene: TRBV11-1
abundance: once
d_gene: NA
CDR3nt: TGTGCCAGTAGCAGGGTTATGGCGGAAGTGTCCGGGGGACTGTTTTTT
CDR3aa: CASSRVMAEVSGGLFF

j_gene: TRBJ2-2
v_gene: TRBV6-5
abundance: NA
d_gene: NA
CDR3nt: TGTGCCAGCAGTCCGCGGATAGGGTTCACCGGGGAGCTATTGTTT
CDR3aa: CASSPRIGFTGELLF

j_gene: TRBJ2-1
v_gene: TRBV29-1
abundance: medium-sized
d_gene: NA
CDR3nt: TGCAGCGTTGAATGGTCCAGTTTAAATGAGCAGTTCTTC
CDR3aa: CSVEWSSLNEQFF

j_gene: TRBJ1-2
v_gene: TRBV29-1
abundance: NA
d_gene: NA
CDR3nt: TGCAGCGTTGTACTTTGGGGCGTCGGCTACACCTTC
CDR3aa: CSVVLWGVGYTF

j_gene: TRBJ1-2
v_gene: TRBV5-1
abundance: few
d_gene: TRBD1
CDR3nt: TGCGCCAGCAGCCCTTGGACAGGGGGCGATGGCTACACCTTC
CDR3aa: CASSPWTGGDGYTF

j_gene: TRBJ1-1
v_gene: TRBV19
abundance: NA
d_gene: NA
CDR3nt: TGTGTCAGTAGTGCCGAGTCTGCACGGGGGCACAAGGAAGCTTTCTTT
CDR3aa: CVSSAESARGHKEAFF

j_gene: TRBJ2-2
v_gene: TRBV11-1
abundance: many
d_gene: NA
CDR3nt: TGTGCCAGCAGCGCCCGGCCATTCCTAGTTAACACCAGGGAGCTGTTTTTT
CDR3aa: CASSARPFLVNTRELFF

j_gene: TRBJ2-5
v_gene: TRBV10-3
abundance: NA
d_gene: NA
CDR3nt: TGTGCCATCAGTGGTTCGGCTACCAGTCAAGAGACCCAGTACTTC
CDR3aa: CAISGSATSQETQYF

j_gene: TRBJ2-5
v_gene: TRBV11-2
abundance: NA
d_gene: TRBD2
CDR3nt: TGTGCCCGCAGCCCCGTCGGACTAGTCCCAGATACCCAGTACTTC
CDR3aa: CARSPVGLVPDTQYF

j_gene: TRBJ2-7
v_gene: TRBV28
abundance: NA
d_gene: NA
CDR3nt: TGTGCCAGCAGTGCCTTCGGGGAGGCCGACTACGAACAGTACTTC
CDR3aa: CASSAFGEADYEQYF

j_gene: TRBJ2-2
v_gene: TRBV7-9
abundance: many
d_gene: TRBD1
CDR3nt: TGTGCCGGATCAACCGGGACAGGGATAACCGGGGAGCTGTTTTTT
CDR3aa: CAGSTGTGITGELFF

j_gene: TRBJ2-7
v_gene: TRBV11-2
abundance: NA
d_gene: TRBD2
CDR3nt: TGTGCCAACAGCTACGATGGGAGGGCCTCGGGAAGCGAGCAGTACTTC
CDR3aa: CANSYDGRASGSEQYF

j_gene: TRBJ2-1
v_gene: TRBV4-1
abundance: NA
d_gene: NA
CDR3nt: TGCGCCAGTACTAATCCGAGGGAAGAGACCCAGTTCTTC
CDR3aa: CASTNPREETQFF

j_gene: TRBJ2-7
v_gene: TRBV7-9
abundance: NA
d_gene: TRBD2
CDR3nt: TGTGCCAGCAGCCCCCGACTATCGGCGGGAGGGTTCGACCAGTACTTC
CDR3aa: CASSPRLSAGGFDQYF

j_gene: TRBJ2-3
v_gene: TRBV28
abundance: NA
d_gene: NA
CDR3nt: TGTGCCAGCAGTTTTAATAACGCTAATACGCAGTATTTT
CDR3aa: CASSFNNANTQYF

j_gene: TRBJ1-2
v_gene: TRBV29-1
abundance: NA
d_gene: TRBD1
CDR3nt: TGCAGCGTTACACCTTGGACAGGGGGGGGCTACACCTTC
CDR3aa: CSVTPWTGGGYTF

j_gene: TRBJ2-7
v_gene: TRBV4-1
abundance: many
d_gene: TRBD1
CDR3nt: TGCGCCAGCAGCCCTCGGGACAGGGGGTCGGGAGTATGGGCTTACGAGCAGTACTTC
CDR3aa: CASSPRDRGSGVWAYEQYF

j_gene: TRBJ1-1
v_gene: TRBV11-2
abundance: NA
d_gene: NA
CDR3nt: TGTGCCAGCGGACTATCCGGGGTGAACACTGAAGCTTTCTTT
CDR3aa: CASGLSGVNTEAFF

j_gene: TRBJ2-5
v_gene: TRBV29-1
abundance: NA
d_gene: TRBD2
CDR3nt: TGCAGCGTTGCGGCAGCGGGGGCCATAGAGACCGGGTACTTC
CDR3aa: CSVAAAGAIETGYF

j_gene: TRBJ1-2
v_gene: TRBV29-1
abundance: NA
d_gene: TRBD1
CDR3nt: TGCAACGTTACACCTTGGACAGGGGAAGGCAGCACCTTC
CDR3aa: CNVTPWTGEGSTF

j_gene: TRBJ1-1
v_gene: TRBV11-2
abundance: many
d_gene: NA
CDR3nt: TGTGCCAGCAGCTTAGATCCCTCGGTGAACACTGAAGCTTTCTTT
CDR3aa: CASSLDPSVNTEAFF

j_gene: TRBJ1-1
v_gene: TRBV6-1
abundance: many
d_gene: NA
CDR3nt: TGTGCCAGCAGCCCGCAGGAGGGTAAAGCTTTCTTT
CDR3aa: CASSPQEGKAFF

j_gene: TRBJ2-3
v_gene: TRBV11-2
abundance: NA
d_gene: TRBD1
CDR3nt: TGTGCCAGCAGCCGGAGGACAGGGATAGACACAGATACGCAATATTTT
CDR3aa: CASSRRTGIDTDTQYF

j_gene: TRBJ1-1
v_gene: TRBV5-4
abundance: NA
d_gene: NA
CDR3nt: TGTACCAGCAGTTGGTCCGGGGTCGAGTACACTGAAGCTTTCTTT
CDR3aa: CTSSWSGVEYTEAFF

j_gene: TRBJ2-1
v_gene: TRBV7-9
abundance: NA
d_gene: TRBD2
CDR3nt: TGTGCCAGCAACCCAGATACTAGCGTGCCTTACAATGAGCAGTTCTTC
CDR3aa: CASNPDTSVPYNEQFF

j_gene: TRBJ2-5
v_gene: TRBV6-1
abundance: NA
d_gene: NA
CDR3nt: TGTGCCAGCAGTGATTATAGGAGGGGAGGAGAGACCCAGTACTTC
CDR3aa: CASSDYRRGGETQYF

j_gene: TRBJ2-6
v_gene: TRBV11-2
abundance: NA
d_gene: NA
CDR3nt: TGTGCCAGCAGCCCCCCCTCTGTGGGCAACGTCCTGACTTTC
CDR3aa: CASSPPSVGNVLTF

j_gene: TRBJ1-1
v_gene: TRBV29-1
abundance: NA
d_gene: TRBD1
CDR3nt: TGCAGCGTGGAGAGGACAGGGGGCCTGAACACTGAAGCTTTCTTT
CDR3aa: CSVERTGGLNTEAFF

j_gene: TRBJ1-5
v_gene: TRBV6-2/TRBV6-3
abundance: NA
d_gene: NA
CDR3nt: TGTACCAGCAAAGAGTCTATAGATAGCAATCAGCCCCAGCATTTT
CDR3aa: CTSKESIDSNQPQHF

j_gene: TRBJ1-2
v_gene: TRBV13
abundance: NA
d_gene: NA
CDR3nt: TGTGCCAGCAGCACCCGTGACGGACGCGGCTATGTCTACACCTTC
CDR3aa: CASSTRDGRGYVYTF

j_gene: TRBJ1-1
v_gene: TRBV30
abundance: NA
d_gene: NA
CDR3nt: TGTGTCCGGAGTGAAGTGCTCACTGAAGCTTTCTTT
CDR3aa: CVRSEVLTEAFF

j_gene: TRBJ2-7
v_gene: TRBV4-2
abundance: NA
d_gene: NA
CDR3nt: TGTGGCAGCAGCCAGGAACTCCTAGGACAGGAGGGACCGCGCGAGCAGTACTTC
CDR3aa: CGSSQELLGQEGPREQYF

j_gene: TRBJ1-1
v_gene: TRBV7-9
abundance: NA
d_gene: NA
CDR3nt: TGTACCAGCAGCTCCGGGACATTGGGAGGCACTGAAGCTTTCTTT
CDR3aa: CTSSSGTLGGTEAFF

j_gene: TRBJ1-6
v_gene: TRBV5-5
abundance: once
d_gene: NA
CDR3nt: TGTGCCAGCTGCTTGGACCTCAGTAATTCACCCCTCCTCTTT
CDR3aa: CASCLDLSNSPLLF

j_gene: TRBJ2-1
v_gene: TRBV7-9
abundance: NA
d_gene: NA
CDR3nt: TGTGCCAGCAGCACCGTAGGGGGTTACAATGAGCAGTTCTTC
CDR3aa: CASSTVGGYNEQFF

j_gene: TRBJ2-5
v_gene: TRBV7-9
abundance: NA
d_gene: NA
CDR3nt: TGTGCCAGCAGTCAGGGACTCAACTGGGGAGAGACCCAGTACTTC
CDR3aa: CASSQGLNWGETQYF

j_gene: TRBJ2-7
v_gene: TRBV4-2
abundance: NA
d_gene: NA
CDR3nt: TGTGCCAGCAGCCCGGAACACCTAGGAGAGGGGGGACCGCGCGACCAGTACTTC
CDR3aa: CASSPEHLGEGGPRDQYF

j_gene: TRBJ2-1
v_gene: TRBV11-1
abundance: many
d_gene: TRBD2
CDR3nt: TGTGCCAGCAGCTTAGAGGCTGCTAGCGGGAGGGCCAATGAGCAGTTCTTC
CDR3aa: CASSLEAASGRANEQFF

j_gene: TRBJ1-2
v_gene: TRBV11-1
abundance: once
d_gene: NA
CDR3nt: TGCGCCAGCAGCTATTCAGCGTCCTTGGGAGGCTACGCCTTC
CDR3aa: CASSYSASLGGYAF

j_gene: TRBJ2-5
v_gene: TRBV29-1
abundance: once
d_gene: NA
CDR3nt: TGCTGCGTTGAAACCCGAAGGGGAATGAGGGAGACCCAGAACTTC
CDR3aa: CCVETRRGMRETQNF

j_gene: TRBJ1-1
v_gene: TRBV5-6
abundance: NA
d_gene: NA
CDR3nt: TGTGCCAGAGGGCGTGAGGACACTGAATCTTTCTTT
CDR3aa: CARGREDTESFF

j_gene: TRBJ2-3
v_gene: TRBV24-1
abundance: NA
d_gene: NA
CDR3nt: TGTACCACCAGTGATGGTATAGGGATAACCCCCGGAGATACGCAGTATTTT
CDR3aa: CTTSDGIGITPGDTQYF

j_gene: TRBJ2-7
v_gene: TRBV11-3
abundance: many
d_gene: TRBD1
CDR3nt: TGTGCCAGCAGCTTAGAGCTGACAGGGGGTAACTACGAGCAGTACTTC
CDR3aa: CASSLELTGGNYEQYF

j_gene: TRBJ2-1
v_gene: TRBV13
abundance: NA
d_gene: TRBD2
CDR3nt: TGTGTCAGCAGGGAGGGGAGCGGCAATGAGCAGTTTTTC
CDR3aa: CVSREGSGNEQFF

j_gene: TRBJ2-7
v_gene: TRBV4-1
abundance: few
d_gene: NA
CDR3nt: TGCGCCAGCAGCCAATTTGGCCCCTACGAGCAGTACTTC
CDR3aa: CASSQFGPYEQYF

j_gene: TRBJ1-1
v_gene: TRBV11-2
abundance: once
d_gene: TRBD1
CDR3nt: TGTGCCAGCAGCGATCGGGACAGGGGGCGCAAGAGGCGGAGTAACGCTGAAGCTTTCTTT
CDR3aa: CASSDRDRGRKRRSNAEAFF